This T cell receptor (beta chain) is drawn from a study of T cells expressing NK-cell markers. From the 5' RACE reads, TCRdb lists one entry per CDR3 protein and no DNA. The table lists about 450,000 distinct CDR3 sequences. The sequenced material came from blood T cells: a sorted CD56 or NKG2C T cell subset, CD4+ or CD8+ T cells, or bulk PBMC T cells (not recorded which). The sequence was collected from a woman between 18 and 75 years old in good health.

CDR3 sequence reads: CASSTIKYEQYF. The chain links TRBV12-3 or TRBV12-4 to TRBJ2-7. The CDR3 has 12 residues.